This T cell receptor beta chain was obtained from a study of blood T cell repertoires in COVID-19. Study-wide context: The United States, Italy and Spain were the sources of the acute and convalescent COVID-19 samples. PBMCs, B-cell-depleted T cells, or T cells were the source of the cDNA or gDNA that made up the material.

Original data processing: Nucleated cell counts were estimated from reference gene primer amplification. Only in-frame clones appear in the TCRdb table, and some are missing; sequencing was by immunoSEQ multiplex PCR. V and J calls plus clone size are reproduced from that table; the DNA served to infer D and trimming. The sample contains tens of thousands of clones, around 87% of which appear only once. CDR1 SNHLY and CDR2 FYNNEI come from the germline V gene. There are 16 residues in the CDR3. The V gene lost 4 bases and the J gene lost 4 bases, with 16 bases spanning the gap. The rearrangement joins TRBV2 to TRBJ1-4; D is unclear. The sequenced sample was peripheral blood. The clonotype originates from a woman aged 55-70 years with COVID-19, enrolled during active disease. CDR3: CASSAKTMRINEKLFF. CDR3 DNA: TGTGCCAGCAGTGCAAAGACTATGCGAATTAATGAAAAACTGTTTTTT.